Presented here are 21 T cell receptor beta chains from one specimen sequenced in a study of human CD8 memory T cell subsets. Generation of TCR beta libraries used UMI-labeled 5' RACE. TCRdb reanalyzed the 5' RACE reads, giving one entry per CDR3 protein sequence and no DNA. The table lists 6,500 to 8,000 distinct CDR3 sequences. Source material: CD8+ T cells from PBMCs. Receptors were obtained from a human donor in good health.

The gene calls are TRBV27 and TRBJ1-1; the TCRdb call, TRBD1, lacks DNA for checking. The CDR3 sequence is 13 residues long. Germline CDR1 and CDR2: MNHEY and SMNVEV (reference sequence). CDR3 in amino acids: CASSSLGATEAFF.

The CDR3 spells CASSLEATSGYEQYF. The chain has TRBV5-1 and TRBJ2-7; without DNA, the TCRdb call of TRBD2 cannot be checked. The V gene's germline CDR1 is SGHRS and CDR2 YFSETQ. The CDR3 contains 15 residues. The full variable domain, completed using reference TRBV5-1 and TRBJ2-7, is KAGVTQTPRYLIKTRGQQVTLSCSPISGHRSVSWYQQTPGQGLQFLFEYFSETQRNKGNFPGRFSGRQFSNSRSEMNVSTLELGDSALYLCASSLEATSGYEQYFGPGTRLTVT.

The chain has TRBV27 and TRBJ2-7; TCRdb designates TRBD1, a call that cannot be tested without DNA. The CDR3 loop spans 13 amino acids. Germline V lookup: CDR1 MNHEY, CDR2 SMNVEV (reference sequence). The CDR3 region is CASSLGVIYEQYF.

J is TRBJ2-1 and V is TRBV28; the D gene TCRdb calls, TRBD1, cannot be checked with no DNA. The length of the CDR3 is 14 residues. Germline CDR1 is MDHEN and CDR2 is SYDVKM. The chain's CDR3 is CASNWPGGDNEQFF.

By frequency, this clonotype registers medium-sized (0.01 to 0.1%). The rearrangement links TRBV2 to TRBJ1-2; TCRdb's D call, TRBD1, is unchecked because there is no DNA. The CDR3 extends over 15 amino acids. Germline loops: CDR1 SNHLY, CDR2 FYNNEI. The CDR3 sequence: CASSEWTGRNYGYTF.

This chain uses TRBV12-3 or TRBV12-4 with TRBJ2-1; no DNA is available, so the TRBD2 call from TCRdb remains unchecked. The CDR3 is 14 residues long. The CDR3 sequence is CASSPAGGGGEQFF.

The rearrangement links TRBV20-1 to TRBJ2-7. The CDR3 has 13 amino acids. The germline V gene has CDR1 DFQATT and CDR2 SNEGSKA (reference sequence). The chain's CDR3 is CSAMDRHSYEQYF.

The chain has TRBV28 and TRBJ2-7; TCRdb designates TRBD2, a call that cannot be tested without DNA. CDR1 and CDR2 (germline): MDHEN, SYDVKM. The CDR3 has 19 residues. CDR3 loop: CASSLDPKPIAGRPYEQYF.

The rearrangement links TRBV4-2 to TRBJ2-3; the TCRdb D gene call, TRBD1, has no DNA to confirm it. The germline gives CDR1 LGHNA, CDR2 YNFKEQ. This CDR3 has 18 residues. CDR3 sequence: CASSYNPLNVLSTDTQYF.

This chain uses TRBV7-9 with TRBJ2-1. The germline V gene encodes CDR1 SEHNR and CDR2 FQNEAQ (reference sequence). The CDR3 loop spans 15 amino acids. The CDR3 spells CASSLGIDKQNEQFF.

This clonotype shows up as medium-sized by frequency. This chain uses TRBV10-1 with TRBJ2-7; as DNA is missing, the TRBD2 call by TCRdb cannot be tested. The CDR3 length is 15 residues. Germline-derived CDR1 and CDR2 are WNHNN and SYGVQD (reference sequence). CDR3 region: CASSERLSPPYEQYF.

This clonotype is identified as medium-sized from frequency. The rearrangement joins TRBV29-1 to TRBJ1-2; without DNA, the TCRdb call of TRBD1 cannot be checked. Looked up from germline, CDR1 is SQVTM and CDR2 is ANQGSEA. There are 12 residues in the CDR3. The CDR3: CSARQGSYGYTF.

The chain joins TRBV7-6 to TRBJ2-3; with no DNA, the TCRdb D assignment of TRBD2 cannot be verified. CDR1 SGHVS and CDR2 FNYEAQ come from the germline V gene. This CDR3 contains 17 residues. The CDR3 loop is CASSLMPGLASPDTQYF.

This clonotype ranks as medium-sized in terms of frequency. This sequence joins TRBV10-3 and TRBJ2-5; TCRdb calls TRBD2, which cannot be checked without DNA. Germline CDR1 and CDR2: ENHRY and SYGVKD. This CDR3 spans 16 amino acids. CDR3 protein: CAISESAGGPWETQYF.

This clonotype is medium-sized by frequency. The genes are TRBV7-6 and TRBJ2-1; TCRdb gives TRBD1 as the D gene, but with no DNA this cannot be confirmed. The germline gives CDR1 SGHVS, CDR2 FNYEAQ. The CDR3 is 13 amino acids. CDR3 protein: CASSIPGAYEQFF.

The V and J genes are TRBV13 and TRBJ1-2. The CDR3 runs to 12 residues. Germline V CDR1 and CDR2: PRHDT, FYEKMQ (reference sequence). The CDR3: CASSLGHYGYTF. Together with reference TRBV13 and TRBJ1-2, the CDR3 gives the full variable domain: AAGVIQSPRHLIKEKRETATLKCYPIPRHDTVYWYQQGPGQDPQFLISFYEKMQSDKGSIPDRFSAQQFSDYHSELNMSSLELGDSALYFCASSLGHYGYTFGSGTRLTVV.

Considering frequency, this clonotype is medium-sized. V gene TRBV7-9 combines with J gene TRBJ2-2. Germline V CDR1 and CDR2: SEHNR, FQNEAQ (reference sequence). CDR3 length: 12 residues. This CDR3 reads CASSVDTGELFF.

This rearrangement joins TRBV7-9 to TRBJ2-7; no DNA is available, so the TRBD2 call from TCRdb remains unchecked. The CDR3 covers 13 residues. CDR1 and CDR2 from the germline V gene are SEHNR and FQNEAQ (reference sequence). The CDR3 is CASSLLLDYEQYF.

Considering frequency, this clonotype is medium-sized. The V call is TRBV24-1, the J call TRBJ2-7; as DNA is missing, the TRBD1 call by TCRdb cannot be tested. The CDR3 sequence is 16 residues long. Per germline, CDR1 KGHDR and CDR2 SFDVKD. The CDR3 reads CATSDSRTKSTHEQYF.

The chain employs TRBV29-1 and TRBJ2-1; absent DNA, TCRdb's TRBD2 call cannot be checked. The CDR3 spans 18 residues. Germline values: CDR1 SQVTM, CDR2 ANQGSEA. The CDR3 loop reads CSVEDNLPVAGGGNEQFF.

Frequency places this clonotype as medium-sized. The V gene is TRBV15, the J gene TRBJ1-5; the TCRdb call, TRBD1, lacks DNA for checking. The CDR3 loop spans 14 amino acids. Germline-derived CDR1 and CDR2 are LNHNV and YYDKDF (reference sequence). CDR3 region: CATTSRGVDQPQHF.